This TCR beta chain was retrieved from a study of T cells in Graves' hyperthyroidism and ophthalmopathy. Study summary: Peripheral blood samples were taken at initial diagnosis, prior to any treatment.

TCR beta CDR3 region amplification was performed from RNA transcripts. A set of HTBI primers served as the primers for a first-round RT-PCR of the TCR CDR3. In TCRdb, the multiplex PCR reads were re-called with MiXCR into one record per CDR3 protein. The sample yields fewer than 650,000 distinct CDR3 sequences, about 14% seen once. This clonotype was counted many times. What it recognizes is unknown. Study conclusions and caveats: Most clonotypes expanded in thyroid above 0.001 were likewise present in blood. The model forecast ophthalmopathy, anticipating it by a median approximately 6 months before onset.

The CDR3 covers 15 residues. V trimming: 4 bases; J trimming: 1 base; junction bases outside the gene matches: 4. CDR1 is LGHDT and CDR2 is YNNKEL in the germline V gene (reference sequence). Graves' hyperthyroidism showing no ophthalmopathy progression within 18 months was considered stable. The TCR originated in a middle-aged woman with Graves' hyperthyroidism. The sequenced sample consisted of blood. The chain recombines TRBV3-1 with TRBJ1-1; TRBD1 aligns across 9 bases. This CDR3 reads CASSLQGAENTEAFF. The CDR3 nucleotides read TGTGCCAGCAGCCTACAGGGGGCGGAGAACACTGAAGCTTTCTTT. The full variable domain, in which reference TRBV3-1 and TRBJ1-1 provide the parts outside the CDR3, is DTAVSQTPKYLVTQMGNDKSIKCEQNLGHDTMYWYKQDSKKFLKIMFSYNNKELIINETVPNRFSPKSPDKAHLNLHINSLELGDSAVYFCASSLQGAENTEAFFGQGTRLTVV.